This entry concerns a single T cell receptor beta chain. The data originate from a study of blood T cell repertoires in COVID-19. Background on the study: COVID-19 samples from acute and convalescent phases originated in the United States, Italy and Spain. In each case, the material was cDNA or gDNA derived from T cells, B-cell-depleted T cells, or PBMCs.

Source study methods: Quantification of nucleated cells was approximated via reference gene primer amplification. Profiling relied on immunoSEQ multiplex PCR, and the TCRdb table lists in-frame clones only, not all of them. V and J calls and clone size come straight from that table; D and trimming were deduced from the DNA. This sample has about 120,000 clones, with about 89% found just once. Germline V gene data show CDR1 as SGHRS and CDR2 as YFSETQ. V dropped 4 bases and J dropped 6 bases, with 10 bases sitting between them. This CDR3 is built from 13 residues. The sequence came from a woman aged 70-85 years with acute or convalescent COVID-19. This chain uses TRBV5-1 with TRBJ1-4, with no clear D. Source material: peripheral blood. CDR3 loop: CASSARLDEKLFF. DNA for the CDR3: TGCGCCAGCAGCGCCAGGCTCGATGAAAAACTGTTTTTT.